This TCR beta chain is drawn from a study of OX40 agonist ivuxolimab in advanced cancers. Findings and limits, study-wide: Partly responding patients at 0.1-3.0 mg/kg showed some of the smallest clonal expansion.

Here immunoSEQ multiplex PCR was the method, and the copy in TCRdb shows in-frame clones only, minus some. The repertoire holds about 60,000 clones, with roughly four fifths as singletons. As concerns this clone: Its antigen is undetermined.

Trimming took 1 base from V and 2 from J; bases not matched to a gene: 5. Germline V CDR1 and CDR2: SGHAT, FQNNGV. The length of the CDR3 is 15 residues. This receptor was identified in an adult with an advanced solid tumor such as melanoma, head and neck, liver or kidney cancer. The J gene is TRBJ2-7, the V gene TRBV11-2, with 7 bases aligning to TRBD2. The sequences come from CD4+ or CD8+ T cells sorted from blood, collected in a trial of the OX40 agonist ivuxolimab. The CDR3 DNA follows: TGTGCCAGCAGCTTAGCGGTTAGCGGGCCCTACGAGCAGTACTTC. It yields the protein CASSLAVSGPYEQYF.